These 26 T cell receptor beta chains originate from one sample sequenced in a study of blood T cell repertoires in COVID-19. The protocol was immunoSEQ multiplex PCR, while the TCRdb copy is restricted to in-frame clones and leaves out a portion. This sample has roughly 150,000 clones, with approximately 91% found just once. Sequencing was performed on peripheral blood. The receptors stem from a man between 18 and 35 years old with COVID-19, enrolled during active disease.

This rearrangement joins TRBV2 to TRBJ2-7; tentatively, D is TRBD1 (5 bases). Looked up from germline, CDR1 is SNHLY and CDR2 is FYNNEI. The CDR3 spans 13 residues. V was pared by 1 base and J by 6 bases, with 10 bases between. Written as DNA, the CDR3 is TGTGCCAGCAGTGAAGGCAGGGATCGCGAGCAGTACTTC. This gives the protein CASSEGRDREQYF.

This rearrangement joins TRBV15 to TRBJ2-5; 8 nucleotides line up with TRBD2. Looked up from germline, CDR1 is LNHNV and CDR2 is YYDKDF (reference sequence). After removal of 3 bases from V and 10 bases from J, the junction contained 7 bases not matched to a gene. This CDR3 spans 13 amino acids. CDR3 in amino acids: CATSRGGAGGQYF. DNA for the CDR3: TGTGCCACCAGCAGGGGGGGGGCGGGAGGCCAGTACTTC. Full variable domain (rest looked up from reference TRBV15 and TRBJ2-5): DAMVIQNPRYQVTQFGKPVTLSCSQTLNHNVMYWYQQKSSQAPKLLFHYYDKDFNNEADTPDNFQSRRPNTSFCFLDIRSPGLGDTAMYLCATSRGGAGGQYFGPGTRLLVL.

This chain links TRBV11-2 with TRBJ2-2, with 8 bases matching TRBD1. The J segment lost 5 bases and the V segment lost 5 bases, leaving 4 bases of the junction unmatched. Looked up from germline, CDR1 is SGHAT and CDR2 is FQNNGV. The CDR3 consists of 14 residues. In DNA form, the CDR3 reads TGTGCCAGCAGCAACACAGGGGGGACCGGGGAGCTGTTTTTT. Its protein product is CASSNTGGTGELFF.

The chain combines TRBV20-1 with TRBJ1-2; D not certain. Germline CDR1 reads DFQATT; CDR2 reads SNEGSKA (reference sequence). V was pared by 3 bases and J by 8 bases, with 10 bases between. CDR3 length equals 11 residues. The CDR3 region has the DNA TGCAGTGCTAGCGCCACGCGGGGCTACACCTTC. Its protein product is CSASATRGYTF.

The chain has TRBV9 and TRBJ1-2, with 7 bases fitting TRBD1. The CDR3 extends over 14 amino acids. V shed 5 bases, J shed 7 bases, and the junction held 11 bases outside the gene matches. Germline CDR1 SGDLS, CDR2 YYNGEE. The CDR3 loop reads CASRGQWASGGYTF. The DNA for the CDR3 is TGTGCCAGCAGGGGACAGTGGGCCTCGGGTGGCTACACCTTC.

The chain couples TRBV24-1 to TRBJ2-1; TRBD2 matches at 10 bases. The CDR3 extends over 20 amino acids. The V segment lost 2 bases and the J segment 8 bases; nucleotides outside the gene matches: 20. Per germline, CDR1 KGHDR and CDR2 SFDVKD. The CDR3 DNA follows: TGTGCCACCAGTGATTACTCCCCCGGCCCTAGCGGGAGAGTGATCGATGAGCAGTTCTTC. Protein sequence: CATSDYSPGPSGRVIDEQFF.

The genes are TRBV19 and TRBJ2-1, with TRBD2 as a possible D gene (7 bases). The CDR3 length is 17 residues. From germline, CDR1 is LNHDA and CDR2 SQIVND (reference sequence). V was trimmed by 2 bases and J by 4 bases, leaving 18 bases between them. CDR3 nucleotide sequence: TGTGCCAGTAGTATAAATTCGGTGGGAGGGGGGTACAATGAGCAGTTCTTC. It translates to CASSINSVGGGYNEQFF.

This clone was seen a single time. The gene calls are TRBV28 and TRBJ2-7, with a possible D match to TRBD1 (7 bases). The V end was cut by 6 bases, the J end by 6 bases, with 15 bases between. The CDR3 sequence is 13 residues long. Germline CDR1 reads MDHEN; CDR2 reads SYDVKM. In nucleotides, the CDR3 is TGTGCCAGCAGACTGACAGGGAGGTTCGAGCAGTACTTC. Its protein is CASRLTGRFEQYF.

This rearrangement joins TRBV11-3 to TRBJ2-7, with D perhaps TRBD2 (7 bases). The CDR3 has 13 residues. Germline V gives CDR1 SGHNT, CDR2 YENEEA. The V end was cut by 3 bases, the J end by 6 bases, with 12 bases between. The CDR3 DNA reads as TGTGCCAGCAGCTTGAGGGGGGGCTCCGAGCAGTACTTC. This codes for CASSLRGGSEQYF. The full variable domain, completed using reference TRBV11-3 and TRBJ2-7, is EAGVVQSPRYKIIEKKQPVAFWCNPISGHNTLYWYLQNLGQGPELLIRYENEEAVDDSQLPKDRFSAERLKGVDSTLKIQPAELGDSAVYLCASSLRGGSEQYFGPGTRLTVT.

The gene calls are TRBV6-5 and TRBJ1-5; 7 positions match TRBD1. The junction had 4 bases not matched to a gene; V was cut back by 5 bases and J by 6 bases. Germline CDR1 is MNHEY and CDR2 is SVGAGI. The length of the CDR3 is 13 residues. CDR3 region: CASSKGAGQPQHF. The CDR3 DNA reads as TGTGCCAGCAGTAAGGGGGCTGGTCAGCCCCAGCATTTT.

V usage is TRBV7-8 and J usage is TRBJ2-2; a possible D gene is TRBD2 (6 bases). CDR3 size: 14 residues. In germline, CDR1 is SGHVS, CDR2 FQNEAQ. V lost 5 bases to trimming and J lost 5 bases, with 12 bases between them. The CDR3 region is CASSHRAGTGELFF. For the CDR3, the DNA is TGTGCCAGCAGCCACCGTGCGGGGACCGGGGAGCTGTTTTTT.

The rearrangement links TRBV5-1 to TRBJ2-3; the match to TRBD1 covers 8 bases. CDR1 and CDR2 (germline): SGHRS, YFSETQ. Losses at the gene ends were 0 bases for V and 0 bases for J; bases not matched to a gene: 3. The CDR3 is 16 amino acids. CDR3 amino acids: CASSLEGTGSTDTQYF. DNA of the CDR3: TGCGCCAGCAGCTTGGAAGGGACAGGTAGCACAGATACGCAGTATTTT.

The CDR3 protein is CASSLEAGYNEQFF. In DNA, the CDR3 is TGTGCCAGCAGCTTGGAGGCCGGGTACAATGAGCAGTTCTTC. The chain links TRBV11-3 to TRBJ2-1; TRBD2 is a possible D gene (5 bases). Germline V lookup: CDR1 SGHNT, CDR2 YENEEA. This CDR3 has 14 amino acids. Trimming pared 3 bases from V and 4 bases from J, leaving 10 bases between. Full variable domain (rest looked up from reference TRBV11-3 and TRBJ2-1): EAGVVQSPRYKIIEKKQPVAFWCNPISGHNTLYWYLQNLGQGPELLIRYENEEAVDDSQLPKDRFSAERLKGVDSTLKIQPAELGDSAVYLCASSLEAGYNEQFFGPGTRLTVL.

The chain has TRBV7-7 and TRBJ2-2; D is possibly TRBD2 (6 bases). The ends were cut back, 5 bases at V and 5 bases at J, with 24 bases in the middle. Germline V gene data show CDR1 as SSHAT and CDR2 as FNYEAQ (reference sequence). The CDR3 covers 18 residues. The CDR3 DNA is TGTGCCAGCAGCCCGACGAGGACTCGACCCGGGGGAACCGGGGAGCTGTTTTTT. Translation: CASSPTRTRPGGTGELFF.

The V gene is TRBV11-2, the J gene TRBJ1-1; maybe TRBD1 (5 bases). CDR1 SGHAT and CDR2 FQNNGV come from the germline V gene. V lost 4 bases, J lost 6 bases, and 15 bases lay in between. The CDR3 is 14 amino acids. The CDR3 sequence: CASSSQGISSEAFF. In nucleotides, the CDR3 is TGTGCCAGCAGCTCTCAGGGAATTAGCTCTGAAGCTTTCTTT.

The chain combines TRBV6-2 or TRBV6-3 with TRBJ1-1; D might be TRBD1 (6 bases). Looked up from germline, CDR1 is MNHEY and CDR2 is SVGEGT. This CDR3 has 16 residues. V lost 0 bases and J 4 bases, leaving 15 bases between the germline ends. CDR3 nucleotides: TGTGCCAGCAGTTACTCTGGGACACCGGTTGTCACTGAAGCTTTCTTT. Protein sequence: CASSYSGTPVVTEAFF.

This chain uses TRBV4-1 with TRBJ2-7; 8 nucleotides line up with TRBD2. The CDR3 sequence is 15 residues long. J gave up 6 bases and V 3 bases, and 10 bases lay outside the gene matches. The germline V gene has CDR1 MGHRA and CDR2 YSYEKL. The CDR3 sequence is CASSHLAGRASEQYF. The CDR3 nucleotides are TGCGCCAGCAGCCATCTAGCGGGTCGAGCGTCCGAGCAGTACTTC.

V is TRBV5-6 and J is TRBJ2-5; 9 positions match TRBD1. CDR3 length: 15 amino acids. Germline-derived CDR1 and CDR2 are SGHDT and YYEEEE. V gave up 5 bases and J gave up 5 bases; unmatched junction bases: 10. CDR3 coding DNA: TGTGCCAGCAGAACTACCGGGACAGGGTTTGAGACCCAGTACTTC. Amino acid sequence: CASRTTGTGFETQYF.

V is TRBV18 and J is TRBJ1-1; 7 nucleotides agree with TRBD1. V trimming: 6 bases; J trimming: 0 bases; junction bases outside the gene matches: 1. The CDR3 has 13 amino acids. Germline V lookup: CDR1 KGHSH, CDR2 LQKENI. In DNA, the CDR3 is TGTGCCAGCTCGGGACAGATGAACACTGAAGCTTTCTTT. This codes for CASSGQMNTEAFF.

The V call is TRBV10-3, the J call TRBJ2-2, with D possibly TRBD2 on 5 matching bases. The V end lost 9 bases, the J end lost 3 bases, and 5 bases lay between the germline ends. From germline, CDR1 is ENHRY and CDR2 SYGVKD. The CDR3 has 11 residues. The CDR3: CAISDTGELFF. The DNA of the CDR3 is TGTGCCATTAGCGACACCGGGGAGCTGTTTTTT.

Concerning this clone: Relative to the germline gene, one junction end is altered; a read error may explain this. The chain's CDR3 is CASSSPSGGFREKLLF. As DNA, the CDR3 is TGTGCCAGCAGTTCCCCGTCAGGGGGTTTTCGGGAAAAACTGCTTTTT. The chain recombines TRBV6-5 with TRBJ1-4, with 7 bases lining up with TRBD1. This CDR3 comprises 16 residues. Germline V gene lookup returns CDR1 MNHEY and CDR2 SVGAGI.

V gene TRBV10-3 combines with J gene TRBJ2-7; 10 bases fit TRBD1. The CDR3 covers 15 residues. Germline V lookup: CDR1 ENHRY, CDR2 SYGVKD. With V trimmed by 4 bases and J by 3 bases, 6 bases remained unmatched. This chain's CDR3 is CAISGARDRGYEQYF. The CDR3, as DNA: TGTGCCATCAGTGGGGCTCGGGACAGGGGCTACGAGCAGTACTTC.

The chain carries TRBV7-2 and TRBJ2-6; possibly TRBD2 for D (6 bases). The ends were cut back, 4 bases at V and 4 bases at J, with 20 bases in the middle. CDR1 and CDR2 from the germline V gene are SGHTA and FQGNSA. The CDR3 consists of 18 residues. This chain's CDR3 is CASSSPGLRRGGANVLTF. DNA of the CDR3: TGTGCCAGCAGCTCCCCGGGACTCAGGCGTGGAGGGGCCAACGTCCTGACTTTC. Full variable domain (outside the CDR3, taken from reference TRBV7-2 and TRBJ2-6): GAGVSQSPSNKVTEKGKDVELRCDPISGHTALYWYRQSLGQGLEFLIYFQGNSAPDKSGLPSDRFSAERTGGSVSTLTIQRTQQEDSAVYLCASSSPGLRRGGANVLTFGAGSRLTVL.

The chain is built from TRBV2 and TRBJ1-5, with D uncertain. V gave up 6 bases and J gave up 0 bases, with 6 bases separating them. There are 13 residues in the CDR3. Germline V gene data show CDR1 as SNHLY and CDR2 as FYNNEI. For the CDR3, the DNA is TGTGCCAGCAGACAGAATAGCAATCAGCCCCAGCATTTT. Its translation is CASRQNSNQPQHF.

CDR3 sequence reads: CAWREPDRLRTEAFF. The CDR3 coding sequence is TGTGCCTGGAGGGAACCGGACAGGCTTCGGACTGAAGCTTTCTTT. The chain employs TRBV30 and TRBJ1-1, with 7 bases aligning to TRBD1. Losses at the gene ends were 3 bases for V and 5 bases for J; bases not matched to a gene: 12. Germline lookup yields CDR1 GTSNPN and CDR2 SVGIG (reference sequence). This CDR3 has 15 amino acids.

The gene calls are TRBV6-6 and TRBJ1-3; 7 nucleotides agree with TRBD1. The V segment lost 6 bases and the J segment 2 bases; nucleotides outside the gene matches: 7. Germline CDR1 reads MNHNY; CDR2 reads SVGAGI (reference sequence). CDR3 length: 15 amino acids. CDR3 nucleotide sequence: TGTGCCAGCAGCAGAGGACAGGCTCCTGGAAACACCATATATTTT. Encoded protein: CASSRGQAPGNTIYF.